This T cell receptor (beta chain) comes out of a study of blood T cell repertoires in COVID-19. V lost 6 bases and J lost 3, with 15 bases in between. Germline CDR1 and CDR2: LGHNT and FRNRAP. The CDR3 extends over 14 amino acids. Only a few counts were recorded for this clone. Cohort assignment relied on participant-reported clinical history. Measured with immunoSEQ multiplex PCR; TCRdb has only the in-frame clones, and not every one. This sample has about 330,000 clones, with under 95% found just once. The material sequenced was PBMCs or T cells enriched from blood (not recorded which). The chain combines TRBV12-5 with TRBJ2-7, with D perhaps matching TRBD2 (6 bases). This receptor was identified in a woman in her twenties or thirties who had recovered from COVID-19. CDR3 sequence: CASGPGTDYYEQYF. The DNA for the CDR3 is TGTGCTAGTGGCCCCGGGACTGATTACTACGAGCAGTACTTC. Full variable domain (outside the CDR3, taken from reference TRBV12-5 and TRBJ2-7): DARVTQTPRHKVTEMGQEVTMRCQPILGHNTVFWYRQTMMQGLELLAYFRNRAPLDDSGMPKDRFSAEMPDATLATLKIQPSEPRDSAVYFCASGPGTDYYEQYFGPGTRLTVT.